This T cell receptor (beta chain) was profiled in a study of PD-L1 blockade in urothelial cancer. Study-wide background: A median of 141,255 T cells was found in the blood samples. Study-wide results and limits: Durable benefit accompanied greater 3-week expansion of tumor-associated blood clones.

This sample's time point: peripheral blood 6 weeks after treatment start. Notes on this clone: No antigen is known for it.

Clones were read by immunoSEQ multiplex PCR, and TCRdb kept only the in-frame ones, dropping some. The sample has around 41,000 clones, around 82% seen once; the top ten hold about 14%. This receptor was identified in a man between 60 and 75 years old with urothelial cancer. The sample in question was PBMCs, obtained around atezolizumab (anti-PD-L1) treatment.

CDR3 protein: CSVAGQIYTEAFF. The CDR3 nucleotides are TGCAGCGTTGCCGGACAGATCTACACTGAAGCTTTCTTT. J is TRBJ1-1 and V is TRBV29-1; D is perhaps TRBD1 (6 bases). V was shortened by 4 bases and J by 3 bases, with 12 bases between the two germline ends. Germline assignment: CDR1 SQVTM and CDR2 ANQGSEA. This CDR3 region has 13 residues.